This T cell receptor beta chain came from a study of cytomegalovirus exposure and HLA in healthy donors listed by TCRdb under 2017. For the study in its entirety: An earlier analysis of several hundred of the donors reported roughly 270 Gb of sequence data and roughly 100 million unique TCR beta sequences from some 180 million T cells. About 320 gigabases of sequencing data and around 87 million unique TCR sequences were included in an early release covering 550 to 800 HLA-typed donors. Among the roughly 410 genotyped donors, about 85% belonged to the genetic ancestry cluster associated with self-reported Caucasian donors. The study aimed to test whether signatures of past pathogen exposure could be identified by cataloging public T cell receptors. The study profiled the T cell repertoires of hundreds of subjects by immunosequencing and related them to cytomegalovirus serostatus. A separate validation cohort of roughly 130 different subjects was used in addition to the approximately 640-subject first cohort. High-throughput TCR immunosequencing, statistical association of individual TCRs with disease status, and machine learning were combined to predict cytomegalovirus infection status. In a later analysis, previously published TCR beta repertoires from fewer than 750 donors were re-analyzed and high-resolution HLA genotyping was added so that TCR occurrence patterns could be studied. The later analysis used no new phenotypic data to find candidate immune exposures, relying instead on TCR beta sequences and their occurrence across donors. In an earlier analysis of 550 to 700 of the donors, high-throughput TCR beta sequencing was used to judge whether each TCR beta V gene segment behaved as functional or pseudogenic. Alongside the repertoire data, information on donor age, sex, ethnicity and CMV serostatus was compiled. A later genetic analysis used genome-wide SNP genotypes for about 60% of the roughly 700 donors, treating that subset as a discovery cohort. Every discovery cohort repertoire had been produced on one sequencing platform. Class I and class II HLA loci were covered by the typing at four-digit resolution. The number of donors typed differed by locus, with about 629-630 for A, B, C, DRB1 and DQB1, more than 500 for DQA1, 600 to 610 for DPA1, and around 450 for DPB1. Four or five DR-DQ haplotypes were handled as single units for association and clustering because linkage in the cohort was strong. Among some 400 genotyped donors of the cohort, an average of roughly 240,000 unique TCR beta nucleotide sequences were sequenced per donor, roughly 20% of them non-productive.

In total, around 600 healthy bone marrow donors made up the cohort. At the time of sampling, every cohort member was nominally healthy, though immune exposures that went unrecorded were likely present. The donor tested CMV seronegative and was one of the 352 seronegative cohort members. A peripheral blood sample was provided by each donor, and peripheral blood mononuclear cells were used for TCR beta sequencing. Genomic DNA extraction from the blood cell samples was performed with the Qiagen DNeasy Blood Extraction Kit. The receptor library was made with the immunoSEQ multiplex PCR assay. A mixture of 60 forward primers for TCR Vbeta segments and 13 reverse primers for TCR Jbeta segments was used in the multiplex PCR. The CDR3 region of rearranged TCR beta genes was amplified from genomic DNA with a multiplex PCR assay. The Illumina HiSeq System was used to sequence the amplified TCR beta libraries as 87-base-pair reads. From the authors' description of their analysis: In a later analysis, 80 million or so unique TCR beta chains were counted across the 500 to 850 repertoires, and about 9.9 million of these chains were shared by at least two donors. To remove PCR and sequencing errors, raw reads were error-corrected and collapsed into unique sequences using a nearest-neighbor algorithm that merged closely related sequences. To assign V, D and J gene segments, CDR3 sequences were aligned to IMGT reference sequences. Each retained sequence needed at least a six-nucleotide match to both a V gene segment and a J gene segment. Rearrangements were called productive when the CDR3 lacked stop codons and stayed in frame with V and J; all others were non-productive. Following IMGT convention, CDR3 was defined as the stretch from the second conserved V-encoded cysteine up to the conserved J-encoded phenylalanine. The earlier analysis of fewer than 750 of the donors excluded sequences that lacked an unambiguous match to a single V gene segment. In an earlier analysis of several hundred of the donors, a V segment was called functional when productive rearrangements were above 56.7%, and segregating when the standard deviation between donors exceeded 5%. A statistical classification framework was built for diagnosing cytomegalovirus status from the catalog of TCR beta chain sequences. A later analysis assigned V and J genes by comparing TCR nucleotide sequences with IMGT/GENE-DB human TR gene sequences. The TCRdist pipeline was used in a later analysis to assign CDR3 sequences and most-parsimonious VDJ recombination scenarios. In a later analysis, each TCR beta chain was defined by its CDR3 amino acid sequence together with its V-gene family, and reads without a unique V-gene family were excluded. As a way to deal with suspected cross-contamination and a sequencing artifact, a later analysis dropped roughly 600 nucleotide sequences that were highly shared and had low generation probability. In a later analysis, a clonal expansion index was calculated for each public chain from normalized within-repertoire ranks of inferred template counts. In a later analysis, generation probabilities were computed using a VDJ recombination model fitted to out-of-frame rearrangements, and the results were checked against IGoR. Hypergeometric tests were used in a later analysis to score TCR-TCR, TCR-HLA and TCR-CMV co-occurrence, with a repertoire-size bias correction applied to the TCR pairs. In a later analysis, false discovery rates were estimated by permuting HLA or CMV assignments 20 times. A later analysis grouped co-occurring TCRs with DBSCAN, adding TCRdist sequence similarity when clustering within HLA-allele-positive subsets. Repertoires with fewer than 30,000 or more than 120,000 public chains were left out of co-occurrence clustering, as were five repertoires with anomalous nucleotide sharing. TCRdb took over this immuneACCESS table, retaining in-frame rearrangements with V and J assigned. Such tables are incomplete; in checked studies, under half of the missing clones stem from an unresolved V gene, and the remainder is unexplained. V and J calls and clone size are given by that table; D and trimming were obtained from the DNA. The sample table contains approximately 110,000 clones; only one count was recorded for about three quarters of them. The top ten clonotypes cover roughly 0.99% of the sample.

V drops 5 bases and J drops 5 bases, leaving 15 bases in between. The CDR3 sequence holds 14 residues, the cysteine and phenylalanine included. Only CDR3 DNA is held: 42 bases, read in frame from base 1. CDR1 and CDR2 were assigned from the germline V gene as SNHLY and FYNNEI. This clone was detected only once. It lacks a known antigen. No qualities accompany the bases; no much larger clone lies one base away. General study outcomes and caveats: A cluster of highly shared sequence variants was judged likely to be a technical artifact of the sequencing pipeline. Because HLA typing was unavailable for some donors at each locus, only the typed subset was used in association tests. In a later analysis, HLA-associated TCR beta chains showed more clonal expansion and lower generation probabilities than non-associated chains that were equally common. For the cohort, immune exposure information was limited to CMV serostatus. Most TCR sequences were seen in very few donors, while some public TCRs were found in many individuals. According to a later genetic analysis, donors in an Asian-associated ancestry cluster had fewer N-insertions in productive TCRs than the approximately 610-donor mean. Strong co-occurrence of HLA alleles, especially DR and DQ, made assigning TCR associations to individual alleles difficult. Roughly uniform sequencing depth across donors was assumed in presence/absence analyses, although this assumption may not hold. Only TCR beta chains were sequenced in this cohort, and the absence of alpha or paired-chain data limited detectable features. The earlier analysis of approximately 560 of the donors excluded around 17 rarely observed V segments, including chromosome 9 orphons, because counts were too low. A later genetic analysis associated a missense DCLRE1C variant with V-gene and J-gene trimming of TCR beta chains, and an independent cohort replicated the association. In vitro tests confirmed that a few of the cytomegalovirus-associated TCR beta chains recognize cytomegalovirus antigens. At a false discovery rate of 0.05, a later analysis linked under 20,000 TCR beta sequences to specific HLA alleles. The authors suggested that the approach could potentially be extended to other disease states and immunological phenotypes. The classifier was reported to diagnose cytomegalovirus status with high specificity and sensitivity in both the original and validation cohorts. A further reported finding was that TCR beta sequences accurately predicted the HLA-A and HLA-B alleles for most subjects in the first cohort. A total of 150 or so TCR beta chains were listed by the study as associated with cytomegalovirus. In a later analysis, TCR association rates were found to vary across HLA loci, with the most associated TCRs seen for DRB1 alleles and the fewest for HLA-C alleles. Correlated functional status among segregating V segments might reflect linkage disequilibrium, but an unknown experimental factor could not be ruled out. According to a later analysis, parvovirus B19, influenza, CMV and Epstein-Barr virus appeared linked to several top co-occurrence clusters. The 87-base-pair reads could not distinguish some IMGT-functional V segments, including TRBV6-2 and TRBV6-3, so those segments were excluded. In a later analysis, most CMV-associated TCR beta chains were found to appear HLA-restricted, with HLA associations seemingly driven largely by CMV exposure. Broadly in line with IMGT annotations, most TCR beta V segments showed up in productive rearrangements about 87% or about 30% of the time in an earlier analysis of several hundred of the donors.

The receptor comes from a woman in her thirties in good health and CMV-seronegative. The chain couples TRBV2 to TRBJ1-1, with TRBD1 perhaps the D gene, on 5 matching bases. The specimen was PBMCs. The CDR3 corresponds to CASSREGPRTEAFF. DNA sequence: TGTGCCAGCAGTCGGGAGGGGCCACGAACTGAAGCTTTCTTT.